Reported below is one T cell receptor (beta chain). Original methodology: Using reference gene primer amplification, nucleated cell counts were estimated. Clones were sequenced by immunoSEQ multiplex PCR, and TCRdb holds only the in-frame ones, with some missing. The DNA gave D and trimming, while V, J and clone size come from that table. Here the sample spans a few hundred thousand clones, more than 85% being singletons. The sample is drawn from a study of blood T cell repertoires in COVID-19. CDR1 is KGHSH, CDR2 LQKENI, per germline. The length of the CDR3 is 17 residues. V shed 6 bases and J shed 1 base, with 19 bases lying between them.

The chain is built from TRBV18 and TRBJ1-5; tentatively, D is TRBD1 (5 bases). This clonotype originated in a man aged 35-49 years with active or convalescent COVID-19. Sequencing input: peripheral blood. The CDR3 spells CASSQGLGVTSNQPQHF. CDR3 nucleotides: TGTGCCAGCTCGCAGGGACTGGGGGTAACGAGCAATCAGCCCCAGCATTTT.